The 17 T cell receptor beta chains below all came from one sample that was sequenced in a study of control samples from healthy donors and cancer patients. Libraries were prepared by immunoSEQ multiplex PCR; TCRdb keeps only in-frame clonotypes and omits some of them. The sample shows around 180,000 clones, about 91% of them seen only once. Sequencing was performed on blood. Receptors were obtained from a woman aged 25 to 45 in good health.

A single count supports this clone. This chain joins TRBV5-4 and TRBJ1-2; the D is unclear. The V end was cut by 4 bases, the J end by 5 bases, with 18 bases between. Germline V gene data show CDR1 as SGHNT and CDR2 as YYREEE (reference sequence). This CDR3 spans 15 amino acids. CDR3 nucleotides: TGTGCCAGCAGCATCGGTAGGGAGGTACGGTATGGCTACACCTTC. Its protein is CASSIGREVRYGYTF.

The chain couples TRBV10-3 to TRBJ2-2; 7 bases align to TRBD1. V shed 6 bases and J 0 bases; nucleotides not matched to a gene: 7. The CDR3 is 16 amino acids. Germline CDR1 is ENHRY and CDR2 is SYGVKD. The CDR3 protein is CAISLTGPANTGELFF. The CDR3 nucleotides are TGTGCCATCAGCTTGACAGGGCCCGCGAACACCGGGGAGCTGTTTTTT.

The chain is built from TRBV6-6 and TRBJ2-7; perhaps TRBD2 as D (6 bases). Germline V gene data show CDR1 as MNHNY and CDR2 as SVGAGI (reference sequence). The CDR3 length is 12 residues. V shed 6 bases and J shed 7 bases, with 13 bases lying between them. CDR3 in amino acids: CASRGGLGEQYV. The CDR3 nucleotides are TGTGCCAGCAGGGGGGGTCTGGGGGAGCAGTACGTC.

The V gene is TRBV11-2, the J gene TRBJ2-7; no definite D call. From germline, CDR1 is SGHAT and CDR2 FQNNGV. The length of the CDR3 is 11 residues. The V gene lost 5 bases and the J gene lost 2 bases, with 4 bases spanning the gap. The CDR3 DNA reads as TGTGCCAGCAGCGCAGCCTACGAGCAGTACTTC. This codes for CASSAAYEQYF.

This chain links TRBV6-1 with TRBJ1-5; D might be TRBD1 (5 bases). This CDR3 spans 13 amino acids. V shed 2 bases and J shed 7 bases, with 9 bases lying between them. CDR1 and CDR2 from the germline V gene are MNHNS and SASEGT. The CDR3 DNA is TGTGCCAGCAGTGAAAGCGGGGCGCAGCCCCAGCATTTT. The encoded protein is CASSESGAQPQHF.

The chain has TRBV11-1 and TRBJ2-6; D may be TRBD1 (6 bases). V lost 5 bases, J lost 1 base, and 9 bases lay in between. This CDR3 region has 15 residues. CDR1 and CDR2 (germline): SGHAT, FQDESV (reference sequence). This CDR3 is CASSPQGSGANVLTF. The CDR3 region has the DNA TGTGCCAGCAGCCCCCAGGGGTCTGGGGCCAACGTCCTGACTTTC.

J is TRBJ2-5 and V is TRBV5-1; D is possibly TRBD2 (6 bases). Germline V gives CDR1 SGHRS, CDR2 YFSETQ. The CDR3 has 15 residues. The V and J ends lost 0 bases and 1 base respectively, with 10 bases between them. The chain's CDR3 is CASSLDGLPQETQYF. CDR3 sequence (DNA): TGCGCCAGCAGCTTGGATGGACTACCCCAAGAGACCCAGTACTTC.

This sequence joins TRBV11-2 and TRBJ2-1; D gene unclear. With 1 base removed from V and 0 bases from J, the gap between germline ends came to 4 bases. The germline CDR1 and CDR2 sequences are SGHAT and FQNNGV. The length of the CDR3 is 14 residues. This CDR3 is CASSLGTSYNEQFF. DNA for the CDR3: TGTGCCAGCAGCTTAGGAACCTCCTACAATGAGCAGTTCTTC. The variable domain in full, completed from reference TRBV11-2 and TRBJ2-1, reads EAGVAQSPRYKIIEKRQSVAFWCNPISGHATLYWYQQILGQGPKLLIQFQNNGVVDDSQLPKDRFSAERLKGVDSTLKIQPAKLEDSAVYLCASSLGTSYNEQFFGPGTRLTVL.

V gene TRBV10-3 combines with J gene TRBJ2-3; TRBD2 matches 8 bases. The germline gives CDR1 ENHRY, CDR2 SYGVKD. There are 15 residues in the CDR3. J was trimmed by 3 bases and V by 6 bases; bases with no gene match: 8. Here the CDR3 reads CAISKGLAETDTQYF. The CDR3, as DNA: TGTGCCATCAGCAAAGGACTAGCAGAAACAGATACGCAGTATTTT.

The chain joins TRBV6-4 to TRBJ2-7; 9 bases are a match to TRBD1. Trimming at V came to 1 base and at J to 6 bases, leaving 1 base not matched to a gene. The CDR3 is 13 amino acids. Germline-derived CDR1 and CDR2 are MRHNA and SNTAGT. The CDR3 region has the DNA TGTGCCAGCAGTGACTTACAGGGGGCCGAGCAGTACTTC. This sequence encodes CASSDLQGAEQYF.

The chain links TRBV6-5 to TRBJ2-2, with 11 bases aligning to TRBD2. V gave up 7 bases and J gave up 2 bases; unmatched junction bases: 3. The CDR3 extends over 15 amino acids. Germline V lookup: CDR1 MNHEY, CDR2 SVGAGI. The CDR3 sequence is CASTGLAGNTGELFF. The CDR3 DNA sequence: TGTGCCAGCACCGGACTAGCGGGTAACACCGGGGAGCTGTTTTTT.

The chain combines TRBV5-4 with TRBJ1-2, with D perhaps TRBD1 (5 bases). The germline CDR1 and CDR2 sequences are SGHNT and YYREEE (reference sequence). CDR3 size: 16 residues. V was clipped by 0 bases and J by 0 bases, with 12 bases between them. CDR3 DNA: TGTGCCAGCAGCTTGGCCTCAACAGGAGCTAACTATGGCTACACCTTC. Translated: CASSLASTGANYGYTF.

The chain couples TRBV5-6 to TRBJ1-2; TRBD1 is a possible D gene (5 bases). The CDR3 covers 13 residues. Germline assignment: CDR1 SGHDT and CDR2 YYEEEE. V was pared by 1 base and J by 6 bases, with 10 bases between. The chain's CDR3 is CASSLNVGDGYTF. The DNA of the CDR3 is TGTGCCAGCAGCTTGAACGTAGGGGATGGCTACACCTTC. The entire variable domain, with the rest obtained from reference TRBV5-6 and TRBJ1-2, is as follows: DAGVTQSPTHLIKTRGQQVTLRCSPKSGHDTVSWYQQALGQGPQFIFQYYEEEERQRGNFPDRFSGHQFPNYSSELNVNALLLGDSALYLCASSLNVGDGYTFGSGTRLTVV.

The J gene is TRBJ2-3, the V gene TRBV19; TRBD2 might be the D (6 bases). The CDR3 extends over 15 amino acids. Trimming stripped 2 bases from V and 5 bases from J, with 14 bases between. Germline values: CDR1 LNHDA, CDR2 SQIVND (reference sequence). The CDR3 reads CASSILGGRKDTQYF. The CDR3 DNA sequence: TGTGCCAGTAGTATACTCGGAGGGCGCAAAGATACGCAGTATTTT. The full variable domain, rest sourced from reference TRBV19 and TRBJ2-3, is DGGITQSPKYLFRKEGQNVTLSCEQNLNHDAMYWYRQDPGQGLRLIYYSQIVNDFQKGDIAEGYSVSREKKESFPLTVTSAQKNPTAFYLCASSILGGRKDTQYFGPGTRLTVL.

The chain combines TRBV3-1 (or the pseudogene TRBV3-2) with TRBJ1-2; perhaps TRBD1 as D (5 bases). CDR3 size: 16 residues. V was clipped by 4 bases and J by 0 bases, with 15 bases between them. CDR1 is LGHDT and CDR2 is YNNKEL in the germline V gene (reference sequence). CDR3 amino acids: CASSRTPRTTNYGYTF. The CDR3 region has the DNA TGTGCCAGCAGCCGCACGCCGCGGACAACTAACTATGGCTACACCTTC.

This chain connects TRBV3-1 (or the pseudogene TRBV3-2) to TRBJ2-1, with a tentative D call TRBD1 (5 bases). Germline loops: CDR1 LGHDT, CDR2 YNNKEL (reference sequence). Trimming took off 5 bases at V and 4 bases at J, with 9 bases between the two ends. The CDR3 contains 13 residues. CDR3 sequence: CASSKTDYNEQFF. DNA for the CDR3: TGTGCCAGCAGCAAGACAGATTACAATGAGCAGTTCTTC.

V is TRBV6-5 and J is TRBJ2-5, with 7 bases aligning to TRBD1. V shed 2 bases and J 4 bases; nucleotides not matched to a gene: 1. The CDR3 length is 13 residues. CDR1 and CDR2 (germline): MNHEY, SVGAGI. The CDR3 sequence is CASSYNRGETQYF. The CDR3 region has the DNA TGTGCCAGCAGTTACAACAGGGGAGAGACCCAGTACTTC.